The text below deals with one TCR beta chain. Its cognate antigen is unknown. The CDR3 totals 12 residues. Germline CDR1 SQVTM, CDR2 ANQGSEA. V was clipped by 6 bases and J by 5 bases, with 13 bases between them. TCRdb processed the 5' RACE reads anew with MiXCR; each CDR3 protein has one entry. The sample comprises 400,000 or so distinct CDR3 sequences, 20% of which are singletons, and 7.5% to 9.5% rests with the top ten. The data derive from a study of T-cell memory formation after mild COVID-19. Findings and caveats of the study: Clones contracting over day 15 to 85 were CD4/CD8 balanced, with later expanders leaning CD4+.

This chain uses TRBV29-1 with TRBJ1-1; the D gene is possibly TRBD1 (5 bases). Material: PBMCs or a T cell subset sorted from them (not recorded which). The origin of this receptor is an adult woman who had mild COVID-19 (a few samples of this study predate the infection). Cell type and time point are not known. CDR3 sequence: CSVPGYGTEAFF. CDR3 DNA sequence: TGCAGCGTGCCAGGGTATGGGACTGAAGCTTTCTTT.